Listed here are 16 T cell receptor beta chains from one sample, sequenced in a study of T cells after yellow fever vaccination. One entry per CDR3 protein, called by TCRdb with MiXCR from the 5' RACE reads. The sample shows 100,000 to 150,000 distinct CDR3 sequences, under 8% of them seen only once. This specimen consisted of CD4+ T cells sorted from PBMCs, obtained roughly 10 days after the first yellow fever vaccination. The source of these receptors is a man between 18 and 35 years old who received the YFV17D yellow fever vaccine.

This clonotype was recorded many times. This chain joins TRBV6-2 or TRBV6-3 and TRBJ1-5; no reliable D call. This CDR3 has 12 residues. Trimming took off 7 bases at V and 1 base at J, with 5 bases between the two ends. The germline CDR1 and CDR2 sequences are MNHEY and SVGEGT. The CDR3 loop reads CASKDSNQPQHF. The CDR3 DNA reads TGTGCCAGCAAAGACAGCAATCAGCCCCAGCATTTT.

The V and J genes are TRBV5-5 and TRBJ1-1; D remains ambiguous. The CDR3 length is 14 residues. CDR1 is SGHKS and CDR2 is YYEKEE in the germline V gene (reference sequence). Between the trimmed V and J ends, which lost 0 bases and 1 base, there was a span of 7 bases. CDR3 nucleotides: TGTGCCAGCAGCTTGGCCACAGAGAACACTGAAGCTTTCTTT. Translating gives CASSLATENTEAFF.

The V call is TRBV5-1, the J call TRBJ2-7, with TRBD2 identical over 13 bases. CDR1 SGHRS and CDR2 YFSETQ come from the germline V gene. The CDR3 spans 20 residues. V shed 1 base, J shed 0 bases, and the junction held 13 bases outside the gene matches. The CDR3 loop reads CASSLRPSGLAGISSYEQYF. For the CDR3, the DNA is TGCGCCAGCAGCTTGCGACCATCGGGACTAGCGGGGATCAGCTCCTACGAGCAGTACTTC.

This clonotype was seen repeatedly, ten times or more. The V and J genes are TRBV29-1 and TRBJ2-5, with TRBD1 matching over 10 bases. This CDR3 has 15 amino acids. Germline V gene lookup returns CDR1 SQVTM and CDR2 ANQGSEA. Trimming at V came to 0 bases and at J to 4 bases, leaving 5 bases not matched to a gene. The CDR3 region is CSVEDPTGGRETQYF. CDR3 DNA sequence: TGCAGCGTTGAAGATCCGACAGGGGGCCGAGAGACCCAGTACTTC.

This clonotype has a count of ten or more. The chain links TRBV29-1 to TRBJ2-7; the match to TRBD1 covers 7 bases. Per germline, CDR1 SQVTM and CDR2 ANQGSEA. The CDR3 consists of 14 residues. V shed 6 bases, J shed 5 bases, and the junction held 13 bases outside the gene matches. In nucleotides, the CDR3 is TGCAGCGTAGCGGACAGGTGGGGAATTCACGAGCAGTACTTC. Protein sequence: CSVADRWGIHEQYF.

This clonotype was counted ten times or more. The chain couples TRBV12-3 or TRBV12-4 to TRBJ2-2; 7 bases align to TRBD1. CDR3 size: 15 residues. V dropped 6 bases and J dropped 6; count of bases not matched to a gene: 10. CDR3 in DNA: TGTGCCAGCAGCCCACGACAGGGATTCGCCGGGGAGCTGTTTTTT. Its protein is CASSPRQGFAGELFF.

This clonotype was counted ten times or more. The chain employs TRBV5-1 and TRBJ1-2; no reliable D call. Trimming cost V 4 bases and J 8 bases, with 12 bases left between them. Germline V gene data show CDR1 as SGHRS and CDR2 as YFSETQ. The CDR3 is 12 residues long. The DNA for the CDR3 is TGCGCCAGCAGCCCCGAGGCCGTCGGCTACACCTTC. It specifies CASSPEAVGYTF.

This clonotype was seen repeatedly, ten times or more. CDR3 sequence (DNA): TGTGCCAGCAGCTTGGTAAGCGGGGCGGCAGATACGCAGTATTTT. Translating gives CASSLVSGAADTQYF. V and J are TRBV5-5 and TRBJ2-3; 7 bases align to TRBD2. With V trimmed by 0 bases and J by 4 bases, 5 bases remained unmatched. The CDR3 has 15 amino acids. Germline lookup yields CDR1 SGHKS and CDR2 YYEKEE (reference sequence).

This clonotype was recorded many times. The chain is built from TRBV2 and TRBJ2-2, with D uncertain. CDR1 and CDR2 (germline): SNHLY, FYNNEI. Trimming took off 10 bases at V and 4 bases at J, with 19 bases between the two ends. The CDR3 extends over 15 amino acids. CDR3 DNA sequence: TGTGCCACCCACCCGGCAGTCAGGTCCACCGGGGAGCTGTTTTTT. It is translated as CATHPAVRSTGELFF.

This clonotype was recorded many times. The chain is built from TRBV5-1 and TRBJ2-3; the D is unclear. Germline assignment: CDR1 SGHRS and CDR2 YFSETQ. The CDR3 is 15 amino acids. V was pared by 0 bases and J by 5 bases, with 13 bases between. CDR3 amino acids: CASSLGSSMEDTQYF. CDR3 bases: TGCGCCAGCAGCTTGGGATCGTCAATGGAAGATACGCAGTATTTT.

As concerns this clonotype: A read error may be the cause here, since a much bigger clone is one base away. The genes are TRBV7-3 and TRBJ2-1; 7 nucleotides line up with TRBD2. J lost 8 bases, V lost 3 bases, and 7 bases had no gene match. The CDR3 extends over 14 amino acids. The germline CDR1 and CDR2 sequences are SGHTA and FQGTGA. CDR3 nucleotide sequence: TGTGCCAGCAGCTTTACGGAGGGAGGGGATGAGCAGTTCTTC. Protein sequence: CASSFTEGGDEQFF.

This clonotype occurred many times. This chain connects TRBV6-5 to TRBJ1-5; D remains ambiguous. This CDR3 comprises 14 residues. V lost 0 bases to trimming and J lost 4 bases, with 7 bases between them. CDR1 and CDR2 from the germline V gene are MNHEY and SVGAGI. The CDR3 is CASSYSTKNQPQHF. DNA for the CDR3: TGTGCCAGCAGTTACTCGACAAAAAATCAGCCCCAGCATTTT.

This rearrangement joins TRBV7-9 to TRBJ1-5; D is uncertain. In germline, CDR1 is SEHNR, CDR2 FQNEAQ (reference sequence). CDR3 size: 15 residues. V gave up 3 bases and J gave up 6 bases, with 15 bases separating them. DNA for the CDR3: TGTGCCAGCAGCTTTTCCGACGGTTCGGGTCAGCCCCAGCATTTT. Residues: CASSFSDGSGQPQHF. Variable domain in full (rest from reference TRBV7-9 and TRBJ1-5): DTGVSQNPRHKITKRGQNVTFRCDPISEHNRLYWYRQTLGQGPEFLTYFQNEAQLEKSRLLSDRFSAERPKGSFSTLEIQRTEQGDSAMYLCASSFSDGSGQPQHFGDGTRLSIL.

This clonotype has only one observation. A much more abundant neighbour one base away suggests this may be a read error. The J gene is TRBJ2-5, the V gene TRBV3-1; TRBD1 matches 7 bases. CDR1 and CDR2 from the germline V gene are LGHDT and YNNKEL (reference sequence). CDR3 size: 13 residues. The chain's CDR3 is CASSGTEQEIQYF. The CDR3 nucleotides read TGTGCCAGCAGCGGGACAGAACAAGAGATCCAGTACTTC.

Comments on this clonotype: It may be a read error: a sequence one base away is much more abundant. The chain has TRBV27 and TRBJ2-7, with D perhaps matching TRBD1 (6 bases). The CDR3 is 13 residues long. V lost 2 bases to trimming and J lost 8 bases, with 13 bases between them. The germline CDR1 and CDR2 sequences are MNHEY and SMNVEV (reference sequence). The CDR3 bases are TGTGCCAGCAGTTTAGGGGGACACGCCAAGCAGTACTTC. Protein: CASSLGGHAKQYF.

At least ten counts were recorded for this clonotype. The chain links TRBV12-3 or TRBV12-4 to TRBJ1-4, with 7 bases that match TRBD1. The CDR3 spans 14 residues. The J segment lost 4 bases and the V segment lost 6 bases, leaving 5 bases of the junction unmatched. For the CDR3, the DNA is TGTGCCAGCAGCCCCGGACAGGATAATGAAAAACTGTTTTTT. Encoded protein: CASSPGQDNEKLFF.